The present T cell receptor (beta chain) was sequenced within a study of cytomegalovirus exposure and HLA in healthy donors (dated by TCRdb to about 2017). Concerning the study at large: In an earlier analysis of about 560 of the donors, around 300 Gb of sequence data and 90 million to 120 million unique TCR beta sequences from approximately 180 million T cells were reported. To predict cytomegalovirus infection status, the study brought together high-throughput TCR immunosequencing, statistical association of individual TCRs with disease status, and machine learning. The aim of the study was to test whether cataloging public T cell receptors could identify signatures of past pathogen exposure. Four to six DR-DQ haplotypes were handled as single units for association and clustering because linkage in the cohort was strong. Typing coverage differed by locus: A, B, C, DRB1 and DQB1 were typed in about 629-640 donors, DQA1 in about 500, DPA1 in 606, and DPB1 in about 450. Among about 370 genotyped donors of the cohort, an average of roughly 230,000 unique TCR beta nucleotide sequences was sequenced per donor, of which approximately 18% were non-productive. Donor age, sex, ethnicity and CMV serostatus were collected together with the repertoire data. An early release covering over 500 HLA-typed donors comprised approximately 290 gigabases of sequencing data and 85 million or so unique TCR sequences. To decide whether each TCR beta V gene segment behaved as functional or pseudogenic, an earlier analysis of over 500 of the donors relied on high-throughput TCR beta sequencing. In a later genetic analysis, genome-wide SNP genotypes for about 55% of the roughly 670 donors were used, and that subset was treated as a discovery cohort. All discovery cohort repertoires had been generated using a single sequencing platform. In a later analysis, previously published TCR beta repertoires from 666 donors were re-analyzed and high-resolution HLA genotyping was added so that TCR occurrence patterns could be studied. Both class I and class II loci were covered by HLA typing, at four-digit resolution. The genetic ancestry cluster associated with self-reported Caucasian donors included roughly four fifths of the approximately 430 genotyped donors. Besides the first cohort of under 700 subjects, a separate validation cohort made up of about 120 different subjects was used. The later analysis used no new phenotypic data to find candidate immune exposures, relying instead on TCR beta sequences and their occurrence across donors. The study profiled the T cell repertoires of fewer than 850 subjects by immunosequencing and related them to cytomegalovirus serostatus. Paper-wide results and their limitations: A later genetic analysis associated a missense DCLRE1C variant with V-gene and J-gene trimming of TCR beta chains, and an independent cohort replicated the association. In vitro tests confirmed that a few of the cytomegalovirus-associated TCR beta chains recognize cytomegalovirus antigens. Some IMGT-functional V segments, including TRBV6-2 and TRBV6-3, could not be distinguished by the 87-base-pair reads and were therefore excluded. It was suggested by the authors that the approach could potentially be generalized to other disease states and immunological phenotypes. In a later analysis, HLA-associated TCR beta chains showed more clonal expansion and lower generation probabilities than non-associated chains that were equally common. Strong co-occurrence of HLA alleles, especially DR and DQ, made assigning TCR associations to individual alleles difficult. HLA typing was unavailable for some donors at each locus, so association tests used only the typed subset. The earlier analysis of 587 of the donors excluded roughly 17 rarely observed V segments, including chromosome 9 orphons, because counts were too low. The classifier was reported to diagnose cytomegalovirus status with high specificity and sensitivity in both the original cohort and the validation cohort. According to a later analysis, most CMV-associated TCR beta chains appeared to be HLA-restricted, and the HLA associations seemed to be driven largely by CMV exposure. A later analysis associated 15,000 to 20,000 TCR beta sequences with specific HLA alleles at a false discovery rate of 0.05. A later analysis reported that several top co-occurrence clusters appeared linked to parvovirus B19, influenza, CMV and Epstein-Barr virus. Roughly uniform sequencing depth across donors was assumed in presence/absence analyses, although this assumption may not hold. The only immune exposure information available for the cohort was CMV serostatus. The cohort was sequenced for TCR beta chains only, and without alpha or paired-chain data the features that could be detected were limited. In a later analysis, TCR association rates were found to vary across HLA loci, with the most associated TCRs seen for DRB1 alleles and the fewest for HLA-C alleles. The study listed 150 to 200 TCR beta chains as associated with cytomegalovirus. Correlated functional status among segregating V segments might be attributable to linkage disequilibrium, but an unknown experimental factor could not be ruled out. The sequencing pipeline was judged likely to have produced a cluster of highly shared sequence variants as a technical artifact. In an earlier analysis of approximately 590 of the donors, most TCR beta V segments appeared in productive rearrangements about 87% or about 30% of the time, broadly matching IMGT annotations. A further reported finding was that TCR beta sequences accurately predicted the HLA-A and HLA-B alleles for most subjects in the first cohort. Across donors, most TCR sequences were observed very rarely, whereas some public TCRs were present in many individuals. According to a later genetic analysis, donors in an Asian-associated ancestry cluster had fewer N-insertions in productive TCRs than the approximately 670-donor mean.

Of note for this clone: Its cognate antigen has yet to be identified. Base qualities were left out, and no much larger clone turns up one base away.

The library was obtained by the immunoSEQ multiplex PCR assay. For the multiplex PCR, a mixture combining 60 forward primers for TCR Vbeta segments and 13 reverse primers for TCR Jbeta segments was used. A multiplex PCR assay on genomic DNA amplified the CDR3 region of rearranged TCR beta genes. The amplified TCR beta libraries were sequenced on the Illumina HiSeq System as 87-base-pair reads. In the original analysis: A later analysis tallied 80 million to 95 million unique TCR beta chains across the 666 repertoires, and about 10 million of those chains were shared by two or more donors. To remove PCR and sequencing errors, raw reads were error-corrected and collapsed into unique sequences using a nearest-neighbor algorithm that merged closely related sequences. CDR3 sequences were aligned to IMGT reference sequences to assign V, D and J gene segments. Each retained sequence needed at least a six-nucleotide match to both a V gene segment and a J gene segment. Rearrangements were called productive when the CDR3 lacked stop codons and stayed in frame with V and J; all others were non-productive. Following IMGT convention, CDR3 was defined as the stretch from the second conserved V-encoded cysteine up to the conserved J-encoded phenylalanine. Sequences without an unambiguous match to a single V gene segment were excluded from the earlier analysis of about 630 of the donors. In an earlier analysis of roughly 600 of the donors, a V segment was called functional when productive rearrangements were above 56.7%, and segregating when the standard deviation between donors exceeded 5%. A statistical classification framework was built for diagnosing cytomegalovirus status from the catalog of TCR beta chain sequences. V and J gene assignment, in a later analysis, came from comparing TCR nucleotide sequences with IMGT/GENE-DB human TR gene sequences. A later analysis assigned CDR3 sequences and most-parsimonious VDJ recombination scenarios with the TCRdist pipeline. In a later analysis, each TCR beta chain was defined by its CDR3 amino acid sequence together with its V-gene family, and reads lacking a unique V-gene family were excluded. A later analysis removed several hundred highly shared, low-generation-probability nucleotide sequences to deal with suspected cross-contamination and a sequencing artifact. For each public chain, a later analysis derived a clonal expansion index from normalized ranks of inferred template counts within each repertoire. In a later analysis, generation probabilities were computed using a VDJ recombination model fitted to out-of-frame rearrangements, and the results were checked against IGoR. A later analysis scored TCR-TCR, TCR-HLA and TCR-CMV co-occurrence with hypergeometric tests, applying a repertoire-size bias correction to TCR pairs. False discovery rates were estimated in a later analysis by permuting HLA or CMV assignments 20 times. In a later analysis, co-occurring TCRs were grouped using DBSCAN, and TCRdist sequence similarity was added for clustering within HLA-allele-positive subsets. Co-occurrence clustering excluded repertoires with fewer than 30,000 or more than 120,000 public chains, plus five with anomalous nucleotide sharing. TCRdb holds this immuneACCESS table with in-frame rearrangements only. Some clones are missing; in checked studies, unresolved V genes explain under half, and the rest has no known cause. V and J calls and clone size are those listed in that table; D and trimming were worked out from the DNA. Across this sample there are approximately 180,000 clones, with around 75% seen only once. The top ten clones comprise roughly 1.9% of the sample.

In total, roughly 670 healthy bone marrow donors made up the cohort. At the time of sampling, all cohort members were nominally healthy, though unrecorded immune exposures were likely present. The donor tested CMV seronegative and was one of the 352 seronegative cohort members. Every donor gave a peripheral blood sample, and the peripheral blood mononuclear cells from that sample were used for TCR beta sequencing. The Qiagen DNeasy Blood Extraction Kit was used to extract genomic DNA from the blood cell samples. Measured from the cysteine to the phenylalanine, the CDR3 is 16 residues long. Solely the CDR3 DNA is kept, with 48 bases framed from the first base. The germline V gene (reference sequence) sets CDR1 to MNHEY and CDR2 to SMNVEV. A distance of 15 bases separates the germline ends of V and J, which lose 3 bases and 3 bases respectively.

Input material: PBMCs. The clonotype originates from a woman in her 30s in good health and CMV-seronegative. The chain links TRBV27 with TRBJ1-5, with no confidently assigned D gene. The bases are TGTGCCAGCAGTTTGTCCCCGGGAGGGAACAATCAGCCCCAGCATTTT. Translated, it gives CASSLSPGGNNQPQHF.